These 8 T cell receptor beta chains came from one sample sequenced in a study of T cell responses to AZD1222 COVID-19 vaccine. The data were produced by immunoSEQ multiplex PCR, yet TCRdb's version contains in-frame clones alone and is incomplete. The sample includes roughly 110,000 clones, about 90% seen only once; the top ten take more than 8%. Sequencing used peripheral blood, obtained 28 days after the second AZD1222 dose. The receptors stem from an adult who received the AZD1222 COVID-19 vaccine.

The chain recombines TRBV11-2 with TRBJ2-7; 10 bases match TRBD2. This CDR3 comprises 15 residues. V shed 5 bases and J 0 bases; nucleotides not matched to a gene: 4. Germline V gene data show CDR1 as SGHAT and CDR2 as FQNNGV. CDR3 residues: CASSLLAGASYEQYF. CDR3 DNA: TGTGCCAGCAGCCTTCTAGCGGGGGCCTCCTACGAGCAGTACTTC.

V usage is TRBV7-9 and J usage is TRBJ1-1, with 10 bases lining up with TRBD1. The CDR3 is 17 amino acids. V shed 2 bases and J 3 bases; nucleotides not matched to a gene: 9. CDR1 and CDR2 (germline): SEHNR, FQNEAQ (reference sequence). In DNA form, the CDR3 reads TGTGCCAGCAGCTTACTCCGGGACAGGGGTTTCCACACTGAAGCTTTCTTT. It codes for CASSLLRDRGFHTEAFF.

The V and J genes are TRBV19 and TRBJ1-3; no clear D gene. V dropped 3 bases and J dropped 0 bases, with 6 bases sitting between them. CDR1 LNHDA and CDR2 SQIVND come from the germline V gene (reference sequence). The CDR3 runs 14 residues. The CDR3: CASSMGSSGNTIYF. CDR3 sequence (DNA): TGTGCCAGTAGTATGGGAAGCTCTGGAAACACCATATATTTT.

The CDR3 protein is CAWSGSKWSPLHF. As DNA, the CDR3 is TGTGCCTGGAGTGGGTCTAAGTGGTCACCCCTCCACTTT. V is TRBV30 and J is TRBJ1-6; D unresolved. Trimming pared 1 base from V and 10 bases from J, leaving 11 bases between. Germline V gene sequence: CDR1 GTSNPN, CDR2 SVGIG (reference sequence). This CDR3 comprises 13 residues.

This clone has just one count. V gene TRBV12-5 combines with J gene TRBJ1-1; TRBD1 is a possible D gene (5 bases). There are 16 residues in the CDR3. The germline V and J ends were trimmed by 5 bases and 10 bases, with 26 bases remaining between them. The V gene's germline CDR1 is LGHNT and CDR2 FRNRAP. CDR3 protein: CASGKGSGTEESSAFF. The CDR3 DNA reads as TGTGCTAGTGGTAAAGGCTCCGGGACCGAGGAGTCTTCAGCTTTCTTT. The whole variable domain, filled in from reference TRBV12-5 and TRBJ1-1, reads DARVTQTPRHKVTEMGQEVTMRCQPILGHNTVFWYRQTMMQGLELLAYFRNRAPLDDSGMPKDRFSAEMPDATLATLKIQPSEPRDSAVYFCASGKGSGTEESSAFFGQGTRLTVV.

The chain employs TRBV6-5 and TRBJ1-4; tentatively, D is TRBD1 (5 bases). This CDR3 has 16 residues. The V gene's germline CDR1 is MNHEY and CDR2 SVGAGI. Trimming left V 4 bases short and J 8 bases short, with 20 bases between. For the CDR3, the DNA is TGTGCCAGCAGTTTATCTCCCAGGGAGTTGGGGGAAAAACTGTTTTTT. Translating gives CASSLSPRELGEKLFF.

The rearrangement links TRBV6-5 to TRBJ2-2, with D perhaps TRBD2 (6 bases). Germline assignment: CDR1 MNHEY and CDR2 SVGAGI. V was shortened by 7 bases and J by 3 bases, with 9 bases between the two germline ends. The CDR3 covers 13 residues. The CDR3 is CASTRGDTGELFF. The CDR3 DNA reads as TGTGCCAGCACGCGGGGAGACACCGGGGAGCTGTTTTTT.

The J gene is TRBJ1-1, the V gene TRBV12-5; TRBD1 is a possible D gene (5 bases). The V and J ends lost 4 bases and 3 bases respectively, with 9 bases between them. The germline V gene has CDR1 LGHNT and CDR2 FRNRAP. The CDR3 length is 13 residues. The CDR3 DNA is TGTGCTAGTGGTTCGGGGGGAGACACTGAAGCTTTCTTT. This codes for CASGSGGDTEAFF.